This T cell receptor beta chain was documented in a study of T cell clonality in common variable immunodeficiency. This clone was observed many times. The read ends 3 residues shy of where the CDR3 ends; the end is completed using the germline J gene. The CDR3 runs to 15 residues. The V end lost 3 bases, the J end lost 4 bases, and 12 bases lay between the germline ends. Germline V gene lookup returns CDR1 SNHLY and CDR2 FYNNEI. Clones were read by immunoSEQ multiplex PCR, and TCRdb kept only the in-frame ones, dropping some. This sample includes about 64,000 clones with no singletons; its ten biggest clones take up about 1.8%.

The V and J genes are TRBV2 and TRBJ1-4, with D possibly being TRBD1 (6 bases). This receptor was identified in a person between 18 and 69 years old in good health. Sequenced material: peripheral blood mononuclear cells. CDR3 bases read: TGTGCCAGCAGTGACCGGGACACCATTAATGAAAAA. It specifies CASSDRDTINEK. The complete CDR3 protein is CASSDRDTINEKLFF.